The 31 T cell receptor beta chains in this list originate from one sample, sequenced in a study of blood T cells in healthy people across ages. It was with a sample-barcoded 5' primer and a J-beta primer mix that a second PCR of roughly 7 to 12 cycles was run. TCRdb passed the 5' RACE reads through MiXCR, listing each CDR3 protein once. The sample comprises about 640,000 distinct CDR3 sequences, roughly 50% of which are singletons, and over 30% rests with the top ten. Sequencing was done on a sample of blood. The origin of the receptors is a man between 60 and 75 years old in good health.

The J gene is TRBJ2-5, the V gene TRBV27; TRBD1 agrees at 12 bases. The ends lost 4 bases at V and 5 bases at J; junction bases unmatched: 5. The CDR3 has 15 residues. The germline CDR1 and CDR2 sequences are MNHEY and SMNVEV (reference sequence). The CDR3 sequence: CASSSPGQGAETQYF. The DNA for the CDR3 is TGTGCCAGCAGTTCACCGGGACAGGGGGCGGAGACCCAGTACTTC.

The chain employs TRBV7-2 and TRBJ2-2; D is ambiguous. The V gene lost 2 bases and the J gene lost 7 bases, with 17 bases spanning the gap. CDR1 is SGHTA and CDR2 is FQGNSA in the germline V gene. This CDR3 is built from 16 residues. The CDR3 DNA sequence: TGTGCCAGCAGCTTAAGGCCAGCTAGTTGGAGCGGGGAGCTGTTTTTT. It encodes CASSLRPASWSGELFF.

This clonotype turned up a few times. V and J are TRBV6-5 and TRBJ2-7, with TRBD1 matching over 9 bases. Gene TRBJ2-5 matches the end of the DNA better, so the J call may be wrong. CDR3 length: 17 amino acids. CDR1 MNHEY and CDR2 SVGAGI come from the germline V gene. DNA for the CDR3: TGTGCCAGCAGTTACGGGGGACAGGGTGTTCGCGGAGAGACCCAGTACTTC. It yields the protein CASSYGGQGVRGETQYF.

The chain links TRBV7-9 to TRBJ2-1; D is unresolved. Germline values: CDR1 SEHNR, CDR2 FQNEAQ (reference sequence). The CDR3 sequence is 15 residues long. Trimming took off 4 bases at V and 10 bases at J, with 20 bases between the two ends. The CDR3 nucleotides are TGTGCCAGCAGCTGGGGTGGGTCTACCTTGGGGGAGCAGTTCTTC. Amino acids: CASSWGGSTLGEQFF.

Ten or more counts support this clonotype. The rearrangement joins TRBV9 to TRBJ1-2, with a tentative D call TRBD1 (5 bases). The CDR3 totals 13 residues. The ends were cut back, 2 bases at V and 1 base at J, with 6 bases in the middle. Germline V gene lookup returns CDR1 SGDLS and CDR2 YYNGEE. The CDR3 DNA reads as TGTGCCAGCAGCGTCAGGGATAACTATGGCTACACCTTC. Translated: CASSVRDNYGYTF. The variable domain in full, completed from reference TRBV9 and TRBJ1-2, reads DSGVTQTPKHLITATGQRVTLRCSPRSGDLSVYWYQQSLDQGLQFLIQYYNGEERAKGNILERFSAQQFPDLHSELNLSSLELGDSALYFCASSVRDNYGYTFGSGTRLTVV.

The table lists this clonotype with a count of one. This sequence joins TRBV5-5 and TRBJ2-1; D remains unclear. CDR3 length: 17 amino acids. V was trimmed by 0 bases and J by 0 bases, leaving 13 bases between them. Germline V gene lookup returns CDR1 SGHKS and CDR2 YYEKEE (reference sequence). The CDR3 loop is CASSLGFGRSSYNEQFF. The DNA of the CDR3 is TGTGCCAGCAGCTTGGGTTTCGGACGGAGCTCCTACAATGAGCAGTTCTTC.

The rearrangement joins TRBV27 to TRBJ2-7; 7 bases align to TRBD2. Trimming took 8 bases from V and 1 from J; bases not matched to a gene: 5. Per the germline V gene, CDR1 is MNHEY and CDR2 is SMNVEV (reference sequence). The CDR3 length is 13 residues. CDR3 in DNA: TGTGCCAGCCGTTCTAGCGGATCCTACGAGCAGTACTTC. Amino acid sequence: CASRSSGSYEQYF.

The chain couples TRBV5-1 to TRBJ1-4; 8 nucleotides agree with TRBD1. Unmatched junction bases numbered 11, after V lost 3 bases and J lost 7 bases. CDR3 size: 16 residues. Germline-derived CDR1 and CDR2 are SGHRS and YFSETQ. The CDR3 sequence: CASSSSGQAGREKLFF. CDR3 nucleotide sequence: TGCGCCAGCAGCTCCTCGGGACAGGCTGGGCGTGAAAAACTGTTTTTT.

The CDR3 sequence is CASSRGGAQETQYF. The CDR3 DNA follows: TGCGCCAGCAGCCGAGGGGGGGCCCAAGAGACCCAGTACTTC. This chain connects TRBV5-1 to TRBJ2-5; D is possibly TRBD2 (7 bases). The germline V gene has CDR1 SGHRS and CDR2 YFSETQ. The CDR3 is 14 residues long. The ends were cut back, 4 bases at V and 1 base at J, with 11 bases in the middle.

Notes on this clonotype: At one end the junction does not follow the germline gene, possibly because of a read error. The chain couples TRBV18 to TRBJ1-5; tentatively, D is TRBD1 (5 bases). CDR3 length equals 12 residues. Germline loops: CDR1 KGHSH, CDR2 LQKENI. The CDR3 nucleotides are TGTGCCAGCGCACCAGGGAATCAGCCCCAGCATTTT. Amino acid sequence: CASAPGNQPQHF.

This chain joins TRBV20-1 and TRBJ1-1, with D possibly matching TRBD1 (5 bases). This CDR3 has 13 residues. The V and J ends lost 3 bases and 6 bases respectively, with 14 bases between them. Germline assignment: CDR1 DFQATT and CDR2 SNEGSKA (reference sequence). The CDR3 DNA is TGCAGTGCTAGCGCTCGGGGGTCAGCTGAAGCTTTCTTT. Translating gives CSASARGSAEAFF.

The chain employs TRBV3-1 and TRBJ2-3, with 7 positions matching TRBD2. This CDR3 region has 15 residues. The V gene's germline CDR1 is LGHDT and CDR2 YNNKEL (reference sequence). The V gene end was trimmed by 5 bases and the J gene end by 2 bases; junction bases not matched to a gene: 7. CDR3 DNA sequence: TGTGCCAGCAGCTCCATCGGGGGGTACACAGATACGCAGTATTTT. Its translation is CASSSIGGYTDTQYF.

The rearrangement joins TRBV3-1 to TRBJ1-6; D remains unclear. Trimming stripped 2 bases from V and 9 bases from J, with 14 bases between. The germline V gene has CDR1 LGHDT and CDR2 YNNKEL (reference sequence). The CDR3 sequence is 15 residues long. CDR3 nucleotide sequence: TGTGCCAGCAGCCAACTCCAGGCGCTTGGTTCACCCCTCCACTTT. This codes for CASSQLQALGSPLHF.

This clonotype was recorded only once. The V gene is TRBV29-1, the J gene TRBJ1-4; perhaps TRBD1 as D (5 bases). The length of the CDR3 is 12 residues. The germline V gene encodes CDR1 SQVTM and CDR2 ANQGSEA. Trimming shortened V by 3 bases and J by 10 bases, and 12 bases separated the two germline ends. The CDR3 reads CSVDPGAGKLFF. In nucleotides, the CDR3 is TGCAGCGTTGACCCCGGGGCCGGAAAACTGTTTTTT.

V gene TRBV6-6 combines with J gene TRBJ2-4; D gene uncertain. The CDR3 sequence is 14 residues long. Trimming pared 2 bases from V and 9 bases from J, leaving 14 bases between. Per germline, CDR1 MNHNY and CDR2 SVGAGI (reference sequence). The CDR3 protein is CASSYGEAPVIQYF. Here the CDR3 DNA reads TGTGCCAGCAGTTACGGGGAAGCCCCAGTCATTCAGTACTTC.

The chain combines TRBV2 with TRBJ2-1; TRBD2 matches 8 bases. Germline V gives CDR1 SNHLY, CDR2 FYNNEI. With V trimmed by 4 bases and J by 5 bases, 7 bases remained unmatched. This CDR3 region has 15 residues. This chain's CDR3 is CASSASPGGDNEQFF. In DNA, the CDR3 is TGTGCCAGCAGTGCAAGCCCCGGGGGGGACAATGAGCAGTTCTTC.

This clonotype has just a few counts. The chain carries TRBV15 and TRBJ2-1; possible D gene TRBD2, 5 bases. Trimming took 0 bases from V and 8 from J, leaving 11 bases between them. Germline CDR1 LNHNV, CDR2 YYDKDF (reference sequence). This CDR3 has 14 amino acids. CDR3 protein: CATSRDLRVHEQFF. The CDR3 nucleotides are TGTGCCACCAGCAGAGATCTGAGGGTTCATGAGCAGTTCTTC. Full variable domain (rest looked up from reference TRBV15 and TRBJ2-1): DAMVIQNPRYQVTQFGKPVTLSCSQTLNHNVMYWYQQKSSQAPKLLFHYYDKDFNNEADTPDNFQSRRPNTSFCFLDIRSPGLGDTAMYLCATSRDLRVHEQFFGPGTRLTVL.

The chain joins TRBV29-1 to TRBJ2-7; D is unresolved. Trimming took off 1 base at V and 3 bases at J, with 10 bases between the two ends. CDR1 is SQVTM, CDR2 ANQGSEA, per germline. The CDR3 has 13 amino acids. CDR3: CSVEAWRNYEQYF. In DNA form, the CDR3 reads TGCAGCGTTGAAGCTTGGCGGAACTACGAGCAGTACTTC.

The CDR3 protein is CSVTSGFGADTQYF. The CDR3 region has the DNA TGCAGTGTGACTAGCGGGTTTGGCGCAGATACGCAGTATTTT. The V and J genes are TRBV20-1 and TRBJ2-3; TRBD2 matches 10 bases. Trimming removed 7 bases from V and 4 bases from J; junction bases left unmatched: 8. Germline V lookup: CDR1 DFQATT, CDR2 SNEGSKA (reference sequence). The CDR3 has 14 amino acids.

The rearrangement uses TRBV12-3 or TRBV12-4 and TRBJ1-2, with a weak D call TRBD1 (6 bases). With 7 bases removed from V and 8 bases from J, the gap between germline ends came to 14 bases. The CDR3 spans 12 residues. In nucleotides, the CDR3 is TGTGCCAGCACTCCAGGGGTGGAGGGCTACACCTTC. As protein: CASTPGVEGYTF.

This clonotype was detected a few times. The chain recombines TRBV6-5 with TRBJ1-1; D unresolved. Germline assignment: CDR1 MNHEY and CDR2 SVGAGI. V was pared by 6 bases and J by 0 bases, with 14 bases between. The CDR3 loop spans 15 amino acids. The CDR3 coding sequence is TGTGCCAGCAGACCAGACCCGGGGATGAACACTGAAGCTTTCTTT. Protein: CASRPDPGMNTEAFF.

This clonotype was observed a handful of times. This rearrangement joins TRBV27 to TRBJ1-2; maybe TRBD1 (5 bases). Trimming cost V 6 bases and J 4 bases, with 9 bases left between them. The length of the CDR3 is 12 residues. Germline V lookup: CDR1 MNHEY, CDR2 SMNVEV (reference sequence). CDR3 coding DNA: TGTGCCAGCAGGGCGGACATCTATGGCTACACCTTC. Amino acid sequence: CASRADIYGYTF.

There are a few counts of this clonotype. The chain employs TRBV20-1 and TRBJ2-4; 12 nucleotides line up with TRBD2. CDR1 DFQATT and CDR2 SNEGSKA come from the germline V gene (reference sequence). CDR3 length equals 17 residues. Trimming took 6 bases from V and 0 from J; bases not matched to a gene: 9. The CDR3 loop reads CSAGRLAGGEAKNIQYF. CDR3 nucleotides: TGCAGTGCCGGTCGGCTAGCGGGGGGGGAAGCCAAAAACATTCAGTACTTC.

A single count supports this clonotype. The V call is TRBV7-2, the J call TRBJ1-1; no clear D. Germline CDR1 and CDR2: SGHTA and FQGNSA. There are 13 residues in the CDR3. V was cut by 4 bases and J by 5 bases, with 11 bases left in between. CDR3: CASSSPGRTEAFF. The DNA of the CDR3 is TGTGCCAGCAGCTCCCCCGGGAGGACTGAAGCTTTCTTT.

The chain couples TRBV13 to TRBJ1-1; 9 bases are shared with TRBD1. J gave up 5 bases and V 5 bases, and 6 bases lay outside the gene matches. The germline V gene has CDR1 PRHDT and CDR2 FYEKMQ (reference sequence). The CDR3 runs 14 residues. The CDR3 DNA is TGTGCCAGCAGCCCGGGGGACAGGGAGACTGAAGCTTTCTTT. This encodes CASSPGDRETEAFF.

V gene TRBV7-2 combines with J gene TRBJ1-5; TRBD1 aligns across 9 bases. CDR3 length equals 14 residues. V was clipped by 8 bases and J by 4 bases; unmatched bases: 6. Looked up from germline, CDR1 is SGHTA and CDR2 is FQGNSA. CDR3 sequence reads: CASRWTGANQPQHF. CDR3 coding DNA: TGTGCCAGCCGCTGGACAGGGGCAAATCAGCCCCAGCATTTT.

This clonotype was detected once. The chain recombines TRBV6-5 with TRBJ1-2, with TRBD1 as a possible D gene (6 bases). The CDR3 runs 15 residues. Trimming left V 5 bases short and J 1 base short, with 14 bases between. Germline V gene sequence: CDR1 MNHEY, CDR2 SVGAGI. The CDR3 DNA sequence: TGTGCCAGCAGTCCACAGGGTGGAGTTAACTATGGCTACACCTTC. Translating it yields CASSPQGGVNYGYTF.

The CDR3 DNA is TGTGCCAGCAGTGACTCGGGCGTTGGGCTAGCGTTGTACGAGCAGTACTTC. Translated: CASSDSGVGLALYEQYF. This chain uses TRBV6-4 with TRBJ2-7; tentative D call: TRBD2 (6 bases). The CDR3 is 17 residues long. Trimming pared 0 bases from V and 4 bases from J, leaving 19 bases between. Germline V CDR1 and CDR2: MRHNA, SNTAGT.

This clonotype was observed a handful of times. The gene calls are TRBV29-1 and TRBJ2-5, with a tentative D call TRBD1 (5 bases). The CDR3 loop spans 13 amino acids. Trimming took off 4 bases at V and 5 bases at J, with 14 bases between the two ends. CDR1 and CDR2 from the germline V gene are SQVTM and ANQGSEA. CDR3 amino acids: CSVGGGAAETQYF. DNA for the CDR3: TGCAGCGTTGGAGGTGGGGCAGCGGAGACCCAGTACTTC.

The rearrangement uses TRBV18 and TRBJ2-3; D may be TRBD1 (6 bases). V lost 6 bases and J 1 base, leaving 11 bases between the germline ends. Per the germline V gene, CDR1 is KGHSH and CDR2 is LQKENI. There are 14 residues in the CDR3. The CDR3 spells CASSGPGGTDTQYF. The CDR3, as DNA: TGTGCCAGCTCCGGGCCAGGGGGCACAGATACGCAGTATTTT.

The chain is built from TRBV10-3 and TRBJ2-5; unclear D gene. The end of the DNA fits TRBJ2-7 better, so the J call may be wrong. From germline, CDR1 is ENHRY and CDR2 SYGVKD. The CDR3 totals 12 residues. The CDR3 loop is CAISDGNYEQYF. Written as DNA, the CDR3 is TGTGCCATCAGTGATGGGAACTACGAGCAGTACTTC.